Presented here are 21 T cell receptor beta chains from one specimen sequenced in a study of regulatory T cells in long-lasting Graves disease. Time point here: persistent/refractory GD, antithyroid drugs over 5 years with positive TRAb. Construction of the TCR library relied on RNA isolated from PBMCs. CDR3 regions were amplified by Arm-PCR using iRepertoire HTBI primers to build TCR beta libraries. In TCRdb, the multiplex PCR reads were re-called with MiXCR into one record per CDR3 protein. The sample shows hundreds of thousands of distinct CDR3 sequences, approximately 23% of them seen only once. The specimen was peripheral blood mononuclear cells (PBMCs), collected when the disease was refractory, from a patient treated with antithyroid drugs. The receptors originated from a female donor with Graves disease.

V is TRBV13 and J is TRBJ2-7; 16 bases align to TRBD2. CDR1 PRHDT and CDR2 FYEKMQ come from the germline V gene (reference sequence). This CDR3 spans 17 amino acids. V lost 4 bases, J lost 2 bases, and 5 bases stayed unmatched. CDR3 region: CASSSPGLAGGPYEQYF. CDR3 nucleotides: TGTGCCAGCAGCTCCCCGGGACTAGCGGGAGGGCCCTACGAGCAGTACTTC.

This clonotype has more than one count but fewer than ten. The chain joins TRBV30 to TRBJ2-7; D is perhaps TRBD1 (6 bases). V was pared by 4 bases and J by 5 bases, with 15 bases between. The CDR3 totals 13 residues. CDR1 is GTSNPN, CDR2 SVGIG, per germline (reference sequence). The DNA of the CDR3 is TGTGCCTGGACTGGGGGCCCCCGGGACGAGCAGTACTTC. The encoded protein is CAWTGGPRDEQYF.

The V call is TRBV24-1, the J call TRBJ2-1, with D uncertain. The V gene's germline CDR1 is KGHDR and CDR2 SFDVKD. Trimming removed 6 bases at V and 0 bases at J, with 8 bases between. The CDR3 is 14 residues long. CDR3 region: CATSRTSSYNEQFF. Here the CDR3 DNA reads TGTGCCACCAGTCGGACCAGCTCCTACAATGAGCAGTTCTTC.

The table lists this clonotype with a count of one. The chain joins TRBV5-1 to TRBJ2-7; 8 nucleotides align to TRBD2. Germline V lookup: CDR1 SGHRS, CDR2 YFSETQ. The CDR3 length is 15 residues. J was trimmed by 3 bases and V by 2 bases; bases with no gene match: 7. The CDR3 reads CASSFRGGGNYEQYF. In DNA, the CDR3 is TGCGCCAGCAGCTTTAGGGGCGGGGGGAACTACGAGCAGTACTTC. The variable domain in full, completed from reference TRBV5-1 and TRBJ2-7, reads KAGVTQTPRYLIKTRGQQVTLSCSPISGHRSVSWYQQTPGQGLQFLFEYFSETQRNKGNFPGRFSGRQFSNSRSEMNVSTLELGDSALYLCASSFRGGGNYEQYFGPGTRLTVT.

This clonotype was counted only a few times. In DNA form, the CDR3 reads TGTGCCAGCAGCCAAGTCGGGGGGGCCGTGACCCAGTACTTC. This translates into CASSQVGGAVTQYF. The genes are TRBV4-2 and TRBJ2-5; 8 positions agree with TRBD2. With V trimmed by 1 base and J by 7 bases, 5 bases remained unmatched. Looked up from germline, CDR1 is LGHNA and CDR2 is YNFKEQ. The CDR3 spans 14 residues.

V usage is TRBV11-3 and J usage is TRBJ1-6; TRBD1 might be the D (5 bases). The CDR3 is 17 amino acids. The germline V and J ends were trimmed by 2 bases and 2 bases, with 13 bases remaining between them. Germline CDR1 and CDR2: SGHNT and YENEEA. The CDR3 reads CASSLKRQNPYNSPLHF. CDR3 sequence (DNA): TGTGCCAGCAGCTTAAAGAGACAGAATCCCTATAATTCACCCCTCCACTTT.

This clonotype showed up many times. This chain connects TRBV12-3 or TRBV12-4 to TRBJ2-5; 8 positions agree with TRBD2. The CDR3 has 13 amino acids. The ends lost 5 bases at V and 1 base at J; junction bases unmatched: 0. CDR3 DNA: TGTGCCAGCAGTCGGGAGGGCCAAGAGACCCAGTACTTC. Its translation: CASSREGQETQYF.

Points on this clonotype: A single base separates this from a much larger clone, so it may be a read error. The gene calls are TRBV30 and TRBJ2-7; perhaps TRBD1 as D (5 bases). CDR1 is GTSNPN and CDR2 is SVGIG in the germline V gene (reference sequence). The V end lost 8 bases, the J end lost 5 bases, and 16 bases lay between the germline ends. The CDR3 extends over 12 amino acids. The CDR3 spells CARRQINDEQYF. In DNA, the CDR3 is TGTGCCCGGCGACAGATTAACGACGAGCAGTACTTC.

The chain employs TRBV3-1 and TRBJ1-3; a weak D match, TRBD1 (6 bases). Germline CDR1 reads LGHDT; CDR2 reads YNNKEL (reference sequence). Between the trimmed V and J ends, which lost 0 bases and 4 bases, there was a span of 16 bases. The CDR3 runs to 17 residues. CDR3 residues: CASSQDYGGAGGNTIYF. CDR3 nucleotides: TGTGCCAGCAGCCAAGATTATGGGGGGGCAGGAGGAAACACCATATATTTT.

This clonotype was seen at least ten times. J is TRBJ2-7 and V is TRBV2; D call uncertain. V was trimmed by 3 bases and J by 5 bases, leaving 17 bases between them. The CDR3 has 15 amino acids. The germline gives CDR1 SNHLY, CDR2 FYNNEI. CDR3 nucleotides: TGTGCCAGCAGTGATGTGGGCGCCTCTCGCCACGAGCAGTACTTC. It specifies CASSDVGASRHEQYF.

V is TRBV5-1 and J is TRBJ1-1; tentative D call: TRBD1 (6 bases). The CDR3 loop spans 12 amino acids. The germline gives CDR1 SGHRS, CDR2 YFSETQ. Trimming shortened V by 2 bases and J by 6 bases, and 8 bases separated the two germline ends. In DNA form, the CDR3 reads TGCGCCAGCAGCTTACCAGGGGCTGAAGCTTTCTTT. The encoded protein is CASSLPGAEAFF.

This chain's CDR3 is CASSYRAGQGGGNQPQHF. CDR3 nucleotides: TGTGCCAGCAGTTACAGAGCGGGACAGGGAGGGGGCAATCAGCCCCAGCATTTT. The genes are TRBV6-2 or TRBV6-3 and TRBJ1-5; 9 nucleotides match TRBD1. CDR3 length: 18 residues. V gave up 2 bases and J gave up 2 bases; unmatched junction bases: 10. Germline assignment: CDR1 MNHEY and CDR2 SVGEGT.

The table lists this clonotype with many counts. The V and J genes are TRBV6-2 or TRBV6-3 and TRBJ2-2, with D uncertain. This CDR3 contains 17 residues. Trimming cost V 0 bases and J 4 bases, with 15 bases left between them. Germline V CDR1 and CDR2: MNHEY, SVGEGT. CDR3 in amino acids: CASSYSILRLITGELFF. The CDR3 nucleotides are TGTGCCAGCAGTTACTCTATCTTGCGCTTGATCACCGGGGAGCTGTTTTTT.

CDR3 sequence: CASSYSGGLPNYGYTF. The CDR3 DNA reads as TGTGCCAGCAGTTACTCCGGGGGCTTGCCTAACTATGGCTACACCTTC. The chain uses TRBV6-2 or TRBV6-3 and TRBJ1-2; D possibly corresponds to TRBD1 (6 bases). Germline CDR1 and CDR2: MNHEY and SVGEGT. The CDR3 is 16 residues long. V lost 0 bases, J lost 0 bases, and 11 bases lay in between.

This clonotype has at least ten counts. J is TRBJ2-7 and V is TRBV24-1; TRBD1 matches 9 bases. Germline-derived CDR1 and CDR2 are KGHDR and SFDVKD. V lost 7 bases to trimming and J lost 6 bases; unmatched junction nucleotides: 9. The CDR3 has 14 residues. The CDR3 sequence: CATSRGRTGAEQYF. The CDR3 bases are TGTGCCACCAGCCGCGGAAGGACAGGGGCCGAGCAGTACTTC.

Comment on this clonotype: A much larger clone sits a single nucleotide away, making a read error possible. V gene TRBV3-1 combines with J gene TRBJ2-7; D not certain. Trimming shortened V by 1 base and J by 3 bases, and 10 bases separated the two germline ends. The length of the CDR3 is 14 residues. Germline V gene lookup returns CDR1 LGHDT and CDR2 YNNKEL (reference sequence). The CDR3 protein is CASSQGAKNYEQYF. CDR3 coding DNA: TGTGCCAGCAGCCAAGGGGCCAAAAACTACGAGCAGTACTTC.

The CDR3 sequence is CASSELPVEDTQYF. The CDR3 DNA reads TGTGCCAGCAGCGAACTACCAGTGGAAGATACGCAGTATTTT. The rearrangement uses TRBV5-5 and TRBJ2-3; D remains unclear. This CDR3 is built from 14 residues. Germline CDR1 and CDR2: SGHKS and YYEKEE (reference sequence). Trimming cost V 4 bases and J 5 bases, with 14 bases left between them.

The rearrangement joins TRBV28 to TRBJ2-1; D perhaps matches TRBD1 (5 bases). The V gene's germline CDR1 is MDHEN and CDR2 SYDVKM. V lost 4 bases to trimming and J lost 3 bases, with 10 bases between them. This CDR3 is built from 14 residues. CDR3 residues: CASSSQGYYNEQFF. The CDR3 region has the DNA TGTGCCAGCAGTTCCCAGGGTTACTACAATGAGCAGTTCTTC.

There are many counts of this clonotype. The genes are TRBV28 and TRBJ1-2; 7 bases map to TRBD1. CDR3 size: 14 residues. Per the germline V gene, CDR1 is MDHEN and CDR2 is SYDVKM. After removal of 11 bases from V and 8 bases from J, the junction contained 17 bases not matched to a gene. CDR3 protein: CAGTRDSPKGGYTF. CDR3 DNA: TGTGCCGGTACCCGGGACAGCCCCAAGGGGGGCTACACCTTC.

This clonotype occurred a few times. The chain couples TRBV29-1 to TRBJ2-7; a weak D match, TRBD1 (6 bases). The CDR3 has 14 amino acids. Trimming shortened V by 6 bases and J by 1 base, and 16 bases separated the two germline ends. Germline V gives CDR1 SQVTM, CDR2 ANQGSEA. Here the CDR3 DNA reads TGCAGCGTCTCAGAACGACAGGCTTCCTACGAGCAGTACTTC. It translates to CSVSERQASYEQYF.

The sample holds many counts of this clonotype. This chain uses TRBV6-5 with TRBJ1-2; D remains ambiguous. This CDR3 comprises 12 residues. Per the germline V gene, CDR1 is MNHEY and CDR2 is SVGAGI. V was trimmed by 4 bases and J by 7 bases, leaving 10 bases between them. CDR3 in DNA: TGTGCCAGCAGTTCCCCTGATAGTGGCTACACCTTC. It yields the protein CASSSPDSGYTF.